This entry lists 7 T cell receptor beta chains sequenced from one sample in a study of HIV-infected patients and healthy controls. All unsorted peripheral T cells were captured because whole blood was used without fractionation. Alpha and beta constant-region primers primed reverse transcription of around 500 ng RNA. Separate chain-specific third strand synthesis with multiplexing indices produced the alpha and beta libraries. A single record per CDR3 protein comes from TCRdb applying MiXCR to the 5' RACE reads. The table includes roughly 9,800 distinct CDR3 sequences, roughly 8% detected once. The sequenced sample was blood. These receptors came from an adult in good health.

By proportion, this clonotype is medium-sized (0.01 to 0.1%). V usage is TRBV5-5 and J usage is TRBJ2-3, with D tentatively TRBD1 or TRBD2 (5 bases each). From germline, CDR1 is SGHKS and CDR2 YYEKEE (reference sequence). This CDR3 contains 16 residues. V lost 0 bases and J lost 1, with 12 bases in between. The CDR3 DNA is TGTGCCAGCAGCTTGGGGTGGGGGTCAGGCACAGATACGCAGTATTTT. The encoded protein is CASSLGWGSGTDTQYF.

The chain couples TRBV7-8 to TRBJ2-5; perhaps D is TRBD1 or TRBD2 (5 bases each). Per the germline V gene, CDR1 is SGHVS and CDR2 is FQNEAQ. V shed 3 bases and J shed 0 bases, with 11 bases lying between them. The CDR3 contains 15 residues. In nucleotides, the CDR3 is TGTGCCAGCAGCTTGGGGGTAGCGAACCAAGAGACCCAGTACTTC. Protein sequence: CASSLGVANQETQYF.

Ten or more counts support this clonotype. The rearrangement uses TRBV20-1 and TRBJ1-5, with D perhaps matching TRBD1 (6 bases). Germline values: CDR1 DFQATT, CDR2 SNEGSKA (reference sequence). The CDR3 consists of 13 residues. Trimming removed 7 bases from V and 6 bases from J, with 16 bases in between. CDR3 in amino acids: CSVGGRLGQPQHF. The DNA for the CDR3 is TGCAGTGTGGGGGGCCGCTTGGGTCAGCCCCAGCATTTT.

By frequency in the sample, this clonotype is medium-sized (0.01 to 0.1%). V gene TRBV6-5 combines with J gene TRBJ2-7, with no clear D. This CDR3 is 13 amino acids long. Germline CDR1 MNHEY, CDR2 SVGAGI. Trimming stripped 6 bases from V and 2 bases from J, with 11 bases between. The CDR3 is CASSLFGTYEQYF. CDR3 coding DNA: TGTGCCAGCAGCCTTTTTGGGACCTACGAGCAGTACTTC.

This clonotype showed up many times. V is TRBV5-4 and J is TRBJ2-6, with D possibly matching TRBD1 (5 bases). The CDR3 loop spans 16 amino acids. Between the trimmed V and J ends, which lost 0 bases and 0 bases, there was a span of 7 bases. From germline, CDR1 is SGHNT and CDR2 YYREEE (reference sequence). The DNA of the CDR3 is TGTGCCAGCAGCTTGGCAGGGAACTCTGGGGCCAACGTCCTGACTTTC. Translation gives CASSLAGNSGANVLTF. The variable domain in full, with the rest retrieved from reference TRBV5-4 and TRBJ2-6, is ETGVTQSPTHLIKTRGQQVTLRCSSQSGHNTVSWYQQALGQGPQFIFQYYREEENGRGNFPPRFSGLQFPNYSSELNVNALELDDSALYLCASSLAGNSGANVLTFGAGSRLTVL.

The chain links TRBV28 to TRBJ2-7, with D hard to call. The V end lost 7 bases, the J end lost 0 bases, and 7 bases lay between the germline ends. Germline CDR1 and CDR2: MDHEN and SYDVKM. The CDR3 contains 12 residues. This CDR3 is CASKKDSYEQYF. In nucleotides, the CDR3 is TGTGCCAGCAAAAAGGACTCCTACGAGCAGTACTTC.

CDR3 loop: CASSYDREGYQPQHF. Written as DNA, the CDR3 is TGTGCCAGCAGTTACGACAGGGAGGGGTATCAGCCCCAGCATTTT. The chain couples TRBV6-6 to TRBJ1-5; 7 bases fit TRBD1. Germline lookup yields CDR1 MNHNY and CDR2 SVGAGI (reference sequence). The CDR3 length is 15 residues. V trimming: 2 bases; J trimming: 5 bases; junction bases outside the gene matches: 6.